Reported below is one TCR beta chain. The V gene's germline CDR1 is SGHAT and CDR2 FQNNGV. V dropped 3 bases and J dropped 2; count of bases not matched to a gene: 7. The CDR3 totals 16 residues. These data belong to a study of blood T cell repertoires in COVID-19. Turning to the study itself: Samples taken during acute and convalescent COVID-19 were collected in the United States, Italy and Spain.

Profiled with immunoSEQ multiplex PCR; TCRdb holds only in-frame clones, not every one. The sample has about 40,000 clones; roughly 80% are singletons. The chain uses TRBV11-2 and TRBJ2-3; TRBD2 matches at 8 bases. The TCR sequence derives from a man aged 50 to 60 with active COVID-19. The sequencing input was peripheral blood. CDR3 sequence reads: CASSFPPGGNTDTQYF. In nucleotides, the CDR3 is TGTGCCAGCAGCTTTCCTCCGGGGGGGAACACAGATACGCAGTATTTT.